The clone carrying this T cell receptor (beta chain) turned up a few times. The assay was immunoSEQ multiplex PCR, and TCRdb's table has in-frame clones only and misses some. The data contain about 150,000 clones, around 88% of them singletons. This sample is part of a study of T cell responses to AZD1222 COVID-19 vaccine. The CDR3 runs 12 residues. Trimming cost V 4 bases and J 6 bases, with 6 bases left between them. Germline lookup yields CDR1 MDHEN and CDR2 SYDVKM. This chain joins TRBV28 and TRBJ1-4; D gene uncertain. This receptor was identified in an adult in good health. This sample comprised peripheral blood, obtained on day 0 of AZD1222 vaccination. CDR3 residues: CASSSPHEKLFF. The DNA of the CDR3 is TGTGCCAGCAGTTCCCCACATGAAAAACTGTTTTTT.